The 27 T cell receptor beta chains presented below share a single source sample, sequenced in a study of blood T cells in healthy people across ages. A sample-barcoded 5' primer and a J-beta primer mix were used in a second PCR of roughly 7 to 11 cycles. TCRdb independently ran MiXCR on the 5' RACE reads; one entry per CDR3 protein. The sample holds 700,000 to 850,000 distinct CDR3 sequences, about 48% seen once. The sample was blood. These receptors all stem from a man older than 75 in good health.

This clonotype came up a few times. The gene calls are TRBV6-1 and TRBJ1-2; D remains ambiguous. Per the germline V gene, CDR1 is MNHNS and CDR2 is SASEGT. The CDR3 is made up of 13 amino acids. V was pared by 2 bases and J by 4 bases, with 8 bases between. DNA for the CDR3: TGTGCCAGCAGTGAACGGACGTCCTATGGCTACACCTTC. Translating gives CASSERTSYGYTF.

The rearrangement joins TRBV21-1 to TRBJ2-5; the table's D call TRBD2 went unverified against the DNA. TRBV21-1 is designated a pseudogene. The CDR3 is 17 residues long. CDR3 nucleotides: TGTGCCAGCAGCGTACCCGGGACTAGCGGGAGGATGGAGACCCAGTACTTC. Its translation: CASSVPGTSGRMETQYF.

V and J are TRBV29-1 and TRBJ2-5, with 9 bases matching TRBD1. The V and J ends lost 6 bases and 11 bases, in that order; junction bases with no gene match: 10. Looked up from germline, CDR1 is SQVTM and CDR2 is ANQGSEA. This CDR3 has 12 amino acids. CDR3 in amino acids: CSVEDRGNDQYF. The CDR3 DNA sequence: TGCAGCGTAGAGGACAGGGGTAATGATCAGTACTTC.

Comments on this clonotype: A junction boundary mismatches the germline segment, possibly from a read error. The CDR3 loop reads CASSFSLSGGSSEQYF. CDR3 nucleotide sequence: TGTGCCAGCAGCTTTTCCCTTTCGGGGGGGTCCTCCGAGCAGTACTTC. The rearrangement links TRBV7-9 to TRBJ2-7, with 8 nucleotides matching TRBD2. Germline CDR1 reads SEHNR; CDR2 reads FQNEAQ (reference sequence). This CDR3 contains 16 residues. Drawing the rest from reference TRBV7-9 and TRBJ2-7, the complete variable domain is DTGVSQNPRHKITKRGQNVTFRCDPISEHNRLYWYRQTLGQGPEFLTYFQNEAQLEKSRLLSDRFSAERPKGSFSTLEIQRTEQGDSAMYLCASSFSLSGGSSEQYFGPGTRLTVT.

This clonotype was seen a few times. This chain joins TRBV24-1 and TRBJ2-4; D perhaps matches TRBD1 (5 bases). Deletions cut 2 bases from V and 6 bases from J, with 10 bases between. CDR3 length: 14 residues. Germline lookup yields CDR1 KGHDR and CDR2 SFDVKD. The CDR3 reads CATSDWKGPNIQYF. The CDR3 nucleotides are TGTGCCACCAGTGATTGGAAGGGGCCAAACATTCAGTACTTC.

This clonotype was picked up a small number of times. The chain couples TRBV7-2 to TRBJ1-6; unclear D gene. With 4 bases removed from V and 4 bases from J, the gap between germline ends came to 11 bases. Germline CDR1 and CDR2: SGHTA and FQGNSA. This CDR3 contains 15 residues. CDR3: CASSSRQGYNSPLHF. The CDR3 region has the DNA TGTGCCAGCAGCTCCCGCCAAGGGTATAATTCACCCCTCCACTTT.

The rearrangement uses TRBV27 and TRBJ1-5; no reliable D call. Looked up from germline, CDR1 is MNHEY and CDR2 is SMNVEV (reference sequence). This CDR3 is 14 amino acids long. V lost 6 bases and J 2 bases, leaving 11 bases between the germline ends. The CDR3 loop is CASSPYEGNQPQHF. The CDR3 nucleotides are TGTGCCAGCAGCCCCTACGAGGGCAATCAGCCCCAGCATTTT.

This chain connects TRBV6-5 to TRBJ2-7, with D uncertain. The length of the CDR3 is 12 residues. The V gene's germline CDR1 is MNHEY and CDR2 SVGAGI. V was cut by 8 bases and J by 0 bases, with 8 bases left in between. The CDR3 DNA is TGTGCCAGCCAGCGATACTCCTACGAGCAGTACTTC. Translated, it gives CASQRYSYEQYF.

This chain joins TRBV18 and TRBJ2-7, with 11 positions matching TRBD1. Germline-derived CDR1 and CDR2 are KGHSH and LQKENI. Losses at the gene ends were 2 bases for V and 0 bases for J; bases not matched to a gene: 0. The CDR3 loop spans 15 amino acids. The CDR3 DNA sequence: TGTGCCAGCTCACCAGGACAGGGGGCCTCCTACGAGCAGTACTTC. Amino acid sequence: CASSPGQGASYEQYF.

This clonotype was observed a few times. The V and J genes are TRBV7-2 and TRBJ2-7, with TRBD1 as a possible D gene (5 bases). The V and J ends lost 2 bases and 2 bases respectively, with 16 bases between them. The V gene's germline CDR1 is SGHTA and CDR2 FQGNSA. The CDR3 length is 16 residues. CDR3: CASSLREGQGPYEQYF. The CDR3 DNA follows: TGTGCCAGCAGCTTAAGGGAAGGGCAGGGCCCCTACGAGCAGTACTTC.

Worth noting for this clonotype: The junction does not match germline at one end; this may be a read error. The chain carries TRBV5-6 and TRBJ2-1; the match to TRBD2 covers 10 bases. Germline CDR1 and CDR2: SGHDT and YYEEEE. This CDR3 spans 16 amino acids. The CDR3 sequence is CASSWDLAGVSDERFF. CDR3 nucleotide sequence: TGTGCCAGCAGCTGGGATCTAGCGGGAGTGAGCGATGAGCGGTTCTTC.

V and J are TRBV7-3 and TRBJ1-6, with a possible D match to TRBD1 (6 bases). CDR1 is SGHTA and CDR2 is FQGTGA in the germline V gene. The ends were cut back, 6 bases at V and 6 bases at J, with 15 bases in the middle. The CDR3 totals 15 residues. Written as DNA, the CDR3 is TGTGCCAGCAGTCTAACGGGGGCGCCTAATTCACCCCTCCACTTT. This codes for CASSLTGAPNSPLHF.

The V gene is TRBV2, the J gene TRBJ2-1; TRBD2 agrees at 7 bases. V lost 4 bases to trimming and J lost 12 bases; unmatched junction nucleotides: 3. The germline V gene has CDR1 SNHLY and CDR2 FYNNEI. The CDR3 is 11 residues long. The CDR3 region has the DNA TGTGCCAGCAGTGGGACTAGATTGCAGTTCTTC. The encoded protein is CASSGTRLQFF.

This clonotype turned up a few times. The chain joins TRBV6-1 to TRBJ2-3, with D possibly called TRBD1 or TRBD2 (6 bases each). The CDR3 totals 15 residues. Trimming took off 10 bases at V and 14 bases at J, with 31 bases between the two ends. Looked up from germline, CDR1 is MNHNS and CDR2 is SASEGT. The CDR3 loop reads CATGGGPNTHRYAYF. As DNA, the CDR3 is TGTGCCACCGGAGGGGGACCAAATACGCACAGATACGCGTATTTT.

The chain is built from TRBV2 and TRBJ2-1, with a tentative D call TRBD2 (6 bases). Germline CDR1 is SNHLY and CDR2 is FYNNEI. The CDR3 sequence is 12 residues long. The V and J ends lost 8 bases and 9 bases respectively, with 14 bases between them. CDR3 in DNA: TGTGCCAGCCACACTAGTAGCGGTGAGCAGTTCTTC. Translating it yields CASHTSSGEQFF.

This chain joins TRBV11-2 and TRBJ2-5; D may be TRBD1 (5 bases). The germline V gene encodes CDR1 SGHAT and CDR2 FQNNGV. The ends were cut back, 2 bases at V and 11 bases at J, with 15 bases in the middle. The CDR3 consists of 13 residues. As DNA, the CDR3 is TGTGCCAGCAGCTTAATAGGACACTACGATCAGTACTTC. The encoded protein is CASSLIGHYDQYF.

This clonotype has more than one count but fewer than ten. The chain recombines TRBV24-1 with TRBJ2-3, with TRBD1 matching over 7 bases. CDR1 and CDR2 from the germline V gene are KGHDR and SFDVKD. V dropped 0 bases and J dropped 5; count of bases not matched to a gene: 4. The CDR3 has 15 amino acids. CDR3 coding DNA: TGTGCCACCAGTGATTTGGGGACAGCCCGAGATACGCAGTATTTT. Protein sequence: CATSDLGTARDTQYF.

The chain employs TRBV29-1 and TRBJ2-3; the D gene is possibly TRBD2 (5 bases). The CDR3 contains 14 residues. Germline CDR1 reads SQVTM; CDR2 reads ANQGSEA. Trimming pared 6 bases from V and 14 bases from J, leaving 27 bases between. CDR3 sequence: CSVVAGWGGRYAYF. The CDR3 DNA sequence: TGCAGCGTGGTAGCCGGCTGGGGTGGGAGATACGCGTATTTT.

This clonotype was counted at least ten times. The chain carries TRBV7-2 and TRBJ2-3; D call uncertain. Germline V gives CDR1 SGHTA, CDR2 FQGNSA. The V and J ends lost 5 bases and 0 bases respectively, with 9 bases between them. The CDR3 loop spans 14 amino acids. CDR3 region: CASSRQVSTDTQYF. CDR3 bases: TGTGCCAGCAGCAGACAAGTCAGCACAGATACGCAGTATTTT.

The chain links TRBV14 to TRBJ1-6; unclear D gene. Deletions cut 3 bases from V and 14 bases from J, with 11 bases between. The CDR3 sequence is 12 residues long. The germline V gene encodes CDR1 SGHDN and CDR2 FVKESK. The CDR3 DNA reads TGTGCCAGCAGCCACGACCTTGGCACCCTCCACTTT. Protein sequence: CASSHDLGTLHF.

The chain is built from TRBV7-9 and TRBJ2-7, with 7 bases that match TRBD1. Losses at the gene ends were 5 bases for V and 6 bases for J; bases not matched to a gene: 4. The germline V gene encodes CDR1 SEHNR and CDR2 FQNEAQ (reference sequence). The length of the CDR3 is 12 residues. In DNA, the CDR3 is TGTGCCAGCAGCGACAGGGATGCCGAGCAGTACTTC. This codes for CASSDRDAEQYF.

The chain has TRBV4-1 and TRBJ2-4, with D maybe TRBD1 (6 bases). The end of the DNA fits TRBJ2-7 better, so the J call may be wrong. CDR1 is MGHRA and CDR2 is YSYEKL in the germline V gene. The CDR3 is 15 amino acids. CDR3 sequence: CASSQVGKQGREQYF. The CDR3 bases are TGCGCCAGCAGCCAAGTTGGAAAACAGGGTCGCGAGCAGTACTTC.

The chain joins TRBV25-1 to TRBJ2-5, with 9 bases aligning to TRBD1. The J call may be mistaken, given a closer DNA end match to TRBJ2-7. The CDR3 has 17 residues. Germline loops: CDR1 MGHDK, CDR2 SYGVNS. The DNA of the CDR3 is TGTGCCAGCAGTGGACCGAATCGGGGACAGGGTGTGTACGAGCAGTACTTC. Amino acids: CASSGPNRGQGVYEQYF.

In DNA form, the CDR3 reads TGCGCCAGCAGCTTGGCCCCAGGGCGGATGTGGGCAGATACGCAGTATTTT. It is translated as CASSLAPGRMWADTQYF. The V and J genes are TRBV5-1 and TRBJ2-3, with a tentative D call TRBD1 (5 bases). Germline assignment: CDR1 SGHRS and CDR2 YFSETQ. This CDR3 is built from 17 residues. Between the trimmed V and J ends, which lost 0 bases and 4 bases, there was a span of 18 bases.

The CDR3: CSLGGSTEAFF. Written as DNA, the CDR3 is TGCTCTTTAGGGGGGAGCACTGAAGCTTTCTTT. The genes are TRBV29-1 and TRBJ1-1, with TRBD1 as a possible D gene (6 bases). Per the germline V gene, CDR1 is SQVTM and CDR2 is ANQGSEA. The CDR3 is made up of 11 amino acids.

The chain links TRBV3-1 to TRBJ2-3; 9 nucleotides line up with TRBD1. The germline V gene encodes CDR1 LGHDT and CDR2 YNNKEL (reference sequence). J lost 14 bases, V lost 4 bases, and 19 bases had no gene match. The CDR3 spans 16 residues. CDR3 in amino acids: CASSPDMDRGSRYAYF. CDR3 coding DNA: TGTGCCAGCAGCCCCGATATGGACAGGGGAAGCAGATACGCGTATTTT.

The DNA for the CDR3 is TGTGCCAGCAGTTTAACAGCGGGGGTATCCTCCTACGAGCAGTACTTC. It translates to CASSLTAGVSSYEQYF. This chain connects TRBV27 to TRBJ2-7; 8 bases are a match to TRBD2. CDR3 length: 16 residues. V was pared by 2 bases and J by 0 bases, with 6 bases of the junction left unmatched. Germline V CDR1 and CDR2: MNHEY, SMNVEV (reference sequence).